One and the same sample provided the 16 T cell receptor beta chains below, sequenced in a study of identical twins (TCRdb year 2016). Library preparation employed 5' RACE. The sample was run on an Illumina HiSeq 2000. In-frame beta chains were kept once TCRdb had trimmed the public reads at Q25 with fastp and called clones with MiXCR. CDR3 protein sequences are deduplicated, and each keeps its most common genes and DNA. Recorded for this sample are around 530,000 distinct CDR3 sequences; about 15% of them occurred a single time. Jointly, the top ten make up 0.44% of the sample. The same data also contributed to another study, on yellow fever vaccine responses in identical twins.

What was sequenced was CD4+ T cells sorted from blood. The receptors were sampled from a woman aged 18-29 years in good health.

This clonotype was seen more than once but under ten times. The chain has TRBV10-3 and TRBJ2-1; 12 bases match TRBD1. Germline V gene lookup returns CDR1 ENHRY and CDR2 SYGVKD. The CDR3 spans 11 residues. V was pared by 7 bases and J by 16 bases, with 5 bases of the junction left unmatched. CDR3 residues: CAITRDRGHFF. The CDR3 nucleotides read TGTGCCATCACTAGGGACAGGGGGCACTTCTTC.

This clonotype was recorded many times. CDR3 loop: CASSLALIAGTDTQYF. CDR3 in DNA: TGTGCCAGCAGTTTAGCCTTGATAGCGGGAACAGATACGCAGTATTTT. This chain uses TRBV12-3 or TRBV12-4 with TRBJ2-3, with 8 bases identical to TRBD2. Trimming cost V 0 bases and J 3 bases; bases outside gene matches: 5. CDR3 length: 16 residues.

The chain uses TRBV12-3 or TRBV12-4 and TRBJ2-1, with D possibly being TRBD1 (5 bases). V lost 3 bases to trimming and J lost 7 bases, with 16 bases between them. The length of the CDR3 is 15 residues. As DNA, the CDR3 is TGTGCCAGCAGTTTGGGGCAGGGAATTTGGAATGAGCAGTTCTTC. As protein: CASSLGQGIWNEQFF.

The chain employs TRBV20-1 and TRBJ1-2; no firm D call. The CDR3 has 13 amino acids. Germline V lookup: CDR1 DFQATT, CDR2 SNEGSKA (reference sequence). Trimming took off 0 bases at V and 6 bases at J, with 11 bases between the two ends. CDR3: CSARDTGKDGYTF. DNA of the CDR3: TGCAGTGCTAGAGATACCGGGAAGGATGGCTACACCTTC.

This clonotype was counted only a few times. This chain joins TRBV9 and TRBJ2-3, with a weak D call TRBD1 (6 bases). Trimming removed 3 bases from V and 1 base from J, with 12 bases in between. The CDR3 consists of 15 residues. Germline-derived CDR1 and CDR2 are SGDLS and YYNGEE. CDR3 in amino acids: CASSAGTLGTDTQYF. The CDR3 DNA follows: TGTGCCAGCAGCGCCGGGACATTGGGCACAGATACGCAGTATTTT.

This clonotype was counted between two and nine times. The chain has TRBV20-1 and TRBJ1-1; no clear D gene. The V gene's germline CDR1 is DFQATT and CDR2 SNEGSKA (reference sequence). V was pared by 2 bases and J by 1 base, with 17 bases between. This CDR3 comprises 16 residues. CDR3: CSARLSPVIQNTEAFF. CDR3 in DNA: TGCAGTGCTAGACTATCCCCGGTAATACAGAACACTGAAGCTTTCTTT.

J is TRBJ2-7 and V is TRBV6-1; 8 bases map to TRBD1. J lost 0 bases, V lost 7 bases, and 5 bases had no gene match. Germline CDR1 reads MNHNS; CDR2 reads SASEGT. The CDR3 runs 14 residues. CDR3 bases: TGTGCCAGCAAGAGACAGGGGAACTCCTACGAGCAGTACGTC. Residues: CASKRQGNSYEQYV.

This clonotype has a handful of counts. The chain uses TRBV20-1 and TRBJ2-5; 11 positions agree with TRBD2. CDR1 DFQATT and CDR2 SNEGSKA come from the germline V gene (reference sequence). J gave up 2 bases and V 5 bases, and 4 bases lay outside the gene matches. The CDR3 loop spans 14 amino acids. The CDR3 DNA is TGCAGTGCTGAACTAGCGGGGGTTCAAGAGACCCAGTACTTC. This sequence encodes CSAELAGVQETQYF.

The genes are TRBV15 and TRBJ2-2; TRBD2 matches 8 bases. The CDR3 is 16 amino acids. With 1 base clipped from V and 4 bases from J, the junction kept 5 bases outside the gene matches. The V gene's germline CDR1 is LNHNV and CDR2 YYDKDF (reference sequence). CDR3 DNA sequence: TGTGCCACCAGCAGAGGAGCGGGAGCGGTCACCGGGGAGCTGTTTTTT. It yields the protein CATSRGAGAVTGELFF.

The sample holds many counts of this clonotype. The gene calls are TRBV18 and TRBJ2-7, with TRBD2 identical over 8 bases. Germline CDR1 KGHSH, CDR2 LQKENI. Trimming removed 2 bases from V and 3 bases from J; junction bases left unmatched: 0. This CDR3 spans 13 amino acids. The CDR3 DNA sequence: TGTGCCAGCTCACCAGCGGGAGGCTACGAGCAGTACTTC. Translation: CASSPAGGYEQYF.

J is TRBJ2-7 and V is TRBV10-3, with 13 nucleotides matching TRBD2. This CDR3 has 16 amino acids. Losses at the gene ends were 7 bases for V and 6 bases for J; bases not matched to a gene: 12. CDR1 is ENHRY and CDR2 is SYGVKD in the germline V gene. CDR3 in DNA: TGTGCCATCATCAAATTTGGGACTAGCGGGACCTCCGAGCAGTACTTC. Translation gives CAIIKFGTSGTSEQYF.

The V gene is TRBV5-1, the J gene TRBJ2-1; TRBD2 matches at 9 bases. CDR1 and CDR2 from the germline V gene are SGHRS and YFSETQ. The trim removed 0 bases at V and 7 bases at J, leaving 5 bases unmatched. The CDR3 is 15 residues long. CDR3 nucleotide sequence: TGCGCCAGCAGCTTGGTGGGAGCGGGAGGAAATGAGCAGTTCTTC. This codes for CASSLVGAGGNEQFF.

The chain carries TRBV18 and TRBJ1-4, with 7 bases aligning to TRBD1. V shed 4 bases and J 8 bases; nucleotides not matched to a gene: 7. This CDR3 comprises 14 residues. Germline loops: CDR1 KGHSH, CDR2 LQKENI. The CDR3 protein is CASSLNRGQEKLFF. The CDR3 coding sequence is TGTGCCAGCTCACTCAACAGGGGACAGGAAAAACTGTTTTTT.

This chain connects TRBV9 to TRBJ2-1; 12 positions match TRBD2. Germline V gene lookup returns CDR1 SGDLS and CDR2 YYNGEE. With 3 bases clipped from V and 8 bases from J, the junction kept 21 bases outside the gene matches. This CDR3 has 20 amino acids. CDR3: CASSASTAGVVLAGGDEQFF. The CDR3 coding sequence is TGTGCCAGCAGCGCCTCCACTGCGGGGGTTGTGCTAGCGGGAGGGGATGAGCAGTTCTTC.

The chain carries TRBV4-1 and TRBJ2-5; the match to TRBD2 covers 8 bases. CDR1 and CDR2 (germline): MGHRA, YSYEKL. This CDR3 is 16 amino acids long. The trim removed 1 base at V and 4 bases at J, leaving 8 bases unmatched. The CDR3 reads CASSQVGAGGLETQYF. CDR3 DNA sequence: TGCGCCAGCAGCCAAGTAGGGGCGGGGGGACTAGAGACCCAGTACTTC.

At least ten counts were recorded for this clonotype. V is TRBV5-1 and J is TRBJ2-1, with 9 bases fitting TRBD1. CDR1 and CDR2 (germline): SGHRS, YFSETQ. V gave up 4 bases and J gave up 8 bases; unmatched junction bases: 7. This CDR3 contains 14 residues. The CDR3 loop reads CASSTGQGFHEQFF. Written as DNA, the CDR3 is TGCGCCAGCAGCACTGGACAGGGGTTCCATGAGCAGTTCTTC.